The 30 T cell receptor beta chains below were found in one sample sequenced in a study of patients and donors after allogeneic stem cell transplantation. TCRdb independently ran MiXCR on the RT-PCR reads; one entry per CDR3 protein. The data contain around 200,000 distinct CDR3 sequences, around two fifths of them seen just once; the ten biggest clones take up around 10%. Specimen: blood, either unsorted or a sorted T cell fraction (not recorded which). These receptors were taken from a human donor who was either an allogeneic HSCT recipient or a stem cell or donor lymphocyte infusion donor (not recorded which). It is not recorded whose cells these are; they may come from a transplant donor.

In its sample, this clonotype was seen a few times. This chain joins TRBV12-3 or TRBV12-4 and TRBJ1-1, with no clear D. Between the trimmed V and J ends, which lost 4 bases and 2 bases, there was a span of 8 bases. The CDR3 is made up of 13 amino acids. CDR3 in amino acids: CASSSNTNTEAFF. The CDR3 coding sequence is TGTGCCAGCAGTTCTAACACCAACACTGAAGCTTTCTTT.

Details on this clonotype: The junction departs from the called germline gene at one end, perhaps through a read error. V usage is TRBV7-2 and J usage is TRBJ2-1, with 11 bases lining up with TRBD1. The CDR3 length is 15 residues. CDR1 and CDR2 from the germline V gene are SGHTA and FQGNSA. This chain's CDR3 is CASSLPDRGRDEQLF. The DNA for the CDR3 is TGTGCCAGCAGCCTCCCGGACAGGGGGCGCGATGAGCAGCTCTTC.

This chain joins TRBV6-2 or TRBV6-3 and TRBJ1-1; D remains ambiguous. The CDR3 loop spans 10 amino acids. The germline V gene has CDR1 MNHEY and CDR2 SVGEGT. Trimming removed 5 bases from V and 7 bases from J, with 5 bases in between. The CDR3 DNA sequence: TGTGCCAGCAGTCATGTTGAAGCTTTCTTT. Its translation: CASSHVEAFF.

The sample holds a few counts of this clonotype. The chain carries TRBV10-2 and TRBJ1-1; TRBD1 agrees at 8 bases. The germline V gene has CDR1 WSHSY and CDR2 SAAADI. This CDR3 region has 15 residues. V gave up 2 bases and J gave up 7 bases; unmatched junction bases: 9. The CDR3 region has the DNA TGCGCCAGCAGTGAGCCTTTCAGGGGGCTCGGTGAAGCTTTCTTT. It is translated as CASSEPFRGLGEAFF.

The gene calls are TRBV12-3 or TRBV12-4 and TRBJ2-3; D is possibly TRBD1 or TRBD2 (6 bases each). V was clipped by 6 bases and J by 5 bases, with 15 bases between them. The CDR3 sequence is 14 residues long. CDR3 nucleotides: TGTGCCAGCAGATTACGGGGGCCGGTAGATACGCAGTATTTT. Its protein is CASRLRGPVDTQYF.

The V call is TRBV5-1, the J call TRBJ2-2; D is unclear. V dropped 2 bases and J dropped 3 bases, with 17 bases sitting between them. This CDR3 is 17 amino acids long. The germline gives CDR1 SGHRS, CDR2 YFSETQ. The CDR3 loop is CASSLPGKNRHTGELFF. The DNA for the CDR3 is TGCGCCAGCAGCTTACCTGGGAAGAACCGCCACACCGGGGAGCTGTTTTTT.

The chain carries TRBV13 and TRBJ2-2; 7 nucleotides match TRBD1. The ends lost 5 bases at V and 3 bases at J; junction bases unmatched: 3. The CDR3 consists of 14 residues. Germline loops: CDR1 PRHDT, CDR2 FYEKMQ (reference sequence). Here the CDR3 DNA reads TGTGCCAGCAGCGCAGGACAGGACACCGGGGAGCTGTTTTTT. Translating gives CASSAGQDTGELFF. Using reference TRBV13 and TRBJ2-2 for the parts outside the CDR3, the full variable domain is AAGVIQSPRHLIKEKRETATLKCYPIPRHDTVYWYQQGPGQDPQFLISFYEKMQSDKGSIPDRFSAQQFSDYHSELNMSSLELGDSALYFCASSAGQDTGELFFGEGSRLTVL.

This chain uses TRBV7-6 with TRBJ1-2, with 8 bases that match TRBD1. Germline V CDR1 and CDR2: SGHVS, FNYEAQ. The CDR3 sequence is 15 residues long. V was clipped by 5 bases and J by 3 bases; unmatched bases: 8. CDR3 sequence reads: CASSPGQATHYGYTF. CDR3 DNA: TGTGCCAGCAGCCCGGGACAGGCGACACACTATGGCTACACCTTC.

This clonotype showed up just a few times. The J gene is TRBJ2-1, the V gene TRBV21-1; the table assigns TRBD1, which was not confirmed against the DNA. TRBV21-1 corresponds to a pseudogene. There are 15 residues in the CDR3. The chain's CDR3 is CASTPGQVGFNEQFF. CDR3 DNA sequence: TGTGCCAGCACCCCCGGACAGGTGGGGTTCAATGAGCAGTTCTTC.

The sample holds a few counts of this clonotype. The DNA of the CDR3 is TGCAGTGCTAGGGACAGGGAGAACTATGGCTACACCTTC. The encoded protein is CSARDRENYGYTF. The chain links TRBV20-1 to TRBJ1-2; TRBD1 agrees at 8 bases. CDR1 is DFQATT, CDR2 SNEGSKA, per germline (reference sequence). The CDR3 loop spans 13 amino acids. Trimming at V came to 3 bases and at J to 2 bases, leaving 2 bases not matched to a gene.

V and J are TRBV29-1 and TRBJ1-1; no reliable D call. With 4 bases removed from V and 3 bases from J, the gap between germline ends came to 12 bases. There are 13 residues in the CDR3. CDR1 and CDR2 (germline): SQVTM, ANQGSEA. The CDR3 here is CSVAGVLDTEAFF. DNA for the CDR3: TGCAGCGTTGCAGGAGTCCTGGACACTGAAGCTTTCTTT.

The chain is built from TRBV12-3 or TRBV12-4 and TRBJ1-2; TRBD1 matches at 7 bases. This CDR3 is 13 amino acids long. The V segment lost 6 bases and the J segment 11 bases; nucleotides outside the gene matches: 12. The CDR3 sequence: CASSPGTVFRYTF. DNA of the CDR3: TGTGCCAGCAGCCCAGGGACAGTTTTTAGGTACACCTTC.

This clonotype was counted between two and nine times. The gene calls are TRBV20-1 and TRBJ1-5, with a possible D match to TRBD1 (6 bases). This CDR3 contains 12 residues. V was cut by 2 bases and J by 7 bases, with 9 bases left in between. Looked up from germline, CDR1 is DFQATT and CDR2 is SNEGSKA (reference sequence). The CDR3 loop is CSARMGAQPQHF. CDR3 DNA: TGCAGTGCTAGAATGGGGGCCCAGCCCCAGCATTTT.

The rearrangement joins TRBV7-2 to TRBJ2-3; D unclear. The CDR3 consists of 15 residues. Germline lookup yields CDR1 SGHTA and CDR2 FQGNSA. V shed 1 base and J shed 5 bases, with 13 bases lying between them. CDR3 protein: CASSLGATSVDTQYF. Here the CDR3 DNA reads TGTGCCAGCAGCTTAGGCGCCACCTCTGTAGATACGCAGTATTTT.

The chain uses TRBV9 and TRBJ2-7; perhaps D is TRBD1 or TRBD2 (5 bases each). CDR3 length: 14 residues. CDR1 is SGDLS and CDR2 is YYNGEE in the germline V gene. V gave up 3 bases and J gave up 3 bases, with 13 bases separating them. The CDR3 loop reads CASSEGPNFYEQYF. CDR3 DNA: TGTGCCAGCAGCGAGGGACCCAATTTCTACGAGCAGTACTTC. Together with reference TRBV9 and TRBJ2-7, the CDR3 gives the full variable domain: DSGVTQTPKHLITATGQRVTLRCSPRSGDLSVYWYQQSLDQGLQFLIQYYNGEERAKGNILERFSAQQFPDLHSELNLSSLELGDSALYFCASSEGPNFYEQYFGPGTRLTVT.

The chain uses TRBV4-1 and TRBJ1-6, with D maybe TRBD1 (6 bases). V lost 3 bases and J lost 0, with 12 bases in between. CDR1 and CDR2 from the germline V gene are MGHRA and YSYEKL. The CDR3 runs 17 residues. The CDR3 coding sequence is TGCGCCAGCAGCCAGAGAACAGGGCCCTCCTATAATTCACCCCTCCACTTT. As protein: CASSQRTGPSYNSPLHF.

This clonotype was seen a handful of times. The rearrangement uses TRBV25-1 and TRBJ1-5, with a tentative D call TRBD1 (6 bases). The CDR3 has 14 residues. Germline CDR1 and CDR2: MGHDK and SYGVNS. The V end lost 1 base, the J end lost 3 bases, and 7 bases lay between the germline ends. CDR3 in DNA: TGTGCCAGCAGTGAATGGGACATCAATCAGCCCCAGCATTTT. This gives the protein CASSEWDINQPQHF.

This clonotype was counted a few times. This chain connects TRBV13 to TRBJ1-2; D is ambiguous. Germline V gene data show CDR1 as PRHDT and CDR2 as FYEKMQ (reference sequence). The CDR3 is 14 amino acids. V was trimmed by 0 bases and J by 6 bases, leaving 11 bases between them. The CDR3 DNA is TGTGCCAGCAGCTTAGGGTCCAGGCCCGATGGCTACACCTTC. Its protein product is CASSLGSRPDGYTF.

This clonotype has just a few counts. V gene TRBV5-1 combines with J gene TRBJ1-1; tentative D call: TRBD1 (5 bases). Germline CDR1 is SGHRS and CDR2 is YFSETQ. The V and J ends lost 4 bases and 5 bases respectively, with 18 bases between them. The CDR3 runs 15 residues. The CDR3 loop reads CASSTARMGETEAFF. Here the CDR3 DNA reads TGCGCCAGCAGCACTGCCCGGATGGGGGAAACTGAAGCTTTCTTT.

This clonotype occurred many times. The rearrangement uses TRBV6-2 or TRBV6-3 and TRBJ1-5, with D tentatively TRBD1 (5 bases). The germline V gene encodes CDR1 MNHEY and CDR2 SVGEGT. V lost 5 bases and J lost 7, with 9 bases in between. The CDR3 runs to 12 residues. In DNA form, the CDR3 reads TGTGCCAGCAGTAGGGGCGGACAGCCCCAGCATTTT. Its protein product is CASSRGGQPQHF.

This clonotype turned up a few times. V and J are TRBV15 and TRBJ1-2; the D gene is possibly TRBD1 (5 bases). CDR1 and CDR2 (germline): LNHNV, YYDKDF (reference sequence). CDR3 length: 16 amino acids. Trimming removed 0 bases from V and 5 bases from J, with 16 bases in between. The CDR3 loop reads CATSRDRLEGVYGYTF. For the CDR3, the DNA is TGTGCCACCAGCAGAGATCGATTGGAAGGGGTGTATGGCTACACCTTC.

V gene TRBV9 combines with J gene TRBJ1-2; 10 bases match TRBD1. In germline, CDR1 is SGDLS, CDR2 YYNGEE. This CDR3 spans 15 amino acids. With 4 bases clipped from V and 8 bases from J, the junction kept 11 bases outside the gene matches. CDR3 in amino acids: CASSLTGTGVLGYTF. CDR3 DNA: TGTGCCAGCAGCCTCACCGGGACAGGGGTTTTAGGCTACACCTTC.

The gene calls are TRBV7-8 and TRBJ1-3; D remains ambiguous. V was pared by 5 bases and J by 0 bases, with 11 bases between. Germline loops: CDR1 SGHVS, CDR2 FQNEAQ. The CDR3 has 15 residues. DNA for the CDR3: TGTGCCAGCAGCCTGGTGCGGGGCTCTGGAAACACCATATATTTT. Encoded protein: CASSLVRGSGNTIYF. Drawing the rest from reference TRBV7-8 and TRBJ1-3, the complete variable domain is GAGVSQSPRYKVAKRGQDVALRCDPISGHVSLFWYQQALGQGPEFLTYFQNEAQLDKSGLPSDRFFAERPEGSVSTLKIQRTQQEDSAVYLCASSLVRGSGNTIYFGEGSWLTVV.

This clonotype was seen a few times. This chain joins TRBV28 and TRBJ1-1; TRBD1 matches 8 bases. The CDR3 runs to 14 residues. CDR1 and CDR2 (germline): MDHEN, SYDVKM. The J segment lost 11 bases and the V segment lost 3 bases, leaving 11 bases of the junction unmatched. The CDR3 DNA reads TGTGCCAGCAGTTTTGAAGCCAGGGGGCAGGACGCTTTCTTT. This codes for CASSFEARGQDAFF.

The rearrangement links TRBV5-1 to TRBJ2-4, with D unclear. Looked up from germline, CDR1 is SGHRS and CDR2 is YFSETQ. V lost 1 base and J lost 8, with 10 bases in between. This CDR3 has 13 amino acids. In nucleotides, the CDR3 is TGCGCCAGCAGCTTGTTGCCTAGGGACATTCAGTACTTC. Its translation: CASSLLPRDIQYF. Filled out from reference TRBV5-1 and TRBJ2-4, the complete variable domain reads KAGVTQTPRYLIKTRGQQVTLSCSPISGHRSVSWYQQTPGQGLQFLFEYFSETQRNKGNFPGRFSGRQFSNSRSEMNVSTLELGDSALYLCASSLLPRDIQYFGAGTRLSVL.

J is TRBJ2-5 and V is TRBV30; the D gene could be TRBD1 or TRBD2 (5 bases each). The CDR3 contains 13 residues. In germline, CDR1 is GTSNPN, CDR2 SVGIG (reference sequence). With 2 bases removed from V and 2 bases from J, the gap between germline ends came to 9 bases. The CDR3 here is CAWSRGWQETQYF. The CDR3 DNA follows: TGTGCCTGGAGTCGGGGCTGGCAAGAGACCCAGTACTTC.

The V and J genes are TRBV5-1 and TRBJ1-4; D perhaps matches TRBD1 (6 bases). CDR1 SGHRS and CDR2 YFSETQ come from the germline V gene. CDR3 length equals 14 residues. Trimming took 1 base from V and 5 from J, leaving 9 bases between them. CDR3 nucleotide sequence: TGCGCCAGCAGCTTGACAGGGTGGAATGAAAAACTGTTTTTT. Translating it yields CASSLTGWNEKLFF.

The V call is TRBV3-1, the J call TRBJ1-2, with a possible D match to TRBD1 (6 bases). Germline V gives CDR1 LGHDT, CDR2 YNNKEL (reference sequence). V was clipped by 3 bases and J by 7 bases, with 15 bases between them. This CDR3 is 14 amino acids long. The CDR3 coding sequence is TGTGCCAGCAGCCATCCCACAGGGTGGAGTGGCTACACCTTC. It encodes CASSHPTGWSGYTF.

CDR3 nucleotide sequence: TGCGCCAGCAGCGACCACCAGGGGAGCGGGGCCTACGAGCAGTACTTC. Translated: CASSDHQGSGAYEQYF. The chain is built from TRBV5-1 and TRBJ2-7; TRBD2 is a possible D gene (7 bases). Per the germline V gene, CDR1 is SGHRS and CDR2 is YFSETQ. With 4 bases removed from V and 2 bases from J, the gap between germline ends came to 19 bases. The CDR3 is made up of 16 amino acids.

This chain links TRBV5-1 with TRBJ2-3, with D possibly called TRBD1 or TRBD2 (5 bases each). V lost 0 bases and J lost 2, with 10 bases in between. Germline assignment: CDR1 SGHRS and CDR2 YFSETQ. The CDR3 is made up of 15 amino acids. CDR3 bases: TGCGCCAGCAGCTTGGTTGGGGGAACCACAGATACGCAGTATTTT. This translates into CASSLVGGTTDTQYF.